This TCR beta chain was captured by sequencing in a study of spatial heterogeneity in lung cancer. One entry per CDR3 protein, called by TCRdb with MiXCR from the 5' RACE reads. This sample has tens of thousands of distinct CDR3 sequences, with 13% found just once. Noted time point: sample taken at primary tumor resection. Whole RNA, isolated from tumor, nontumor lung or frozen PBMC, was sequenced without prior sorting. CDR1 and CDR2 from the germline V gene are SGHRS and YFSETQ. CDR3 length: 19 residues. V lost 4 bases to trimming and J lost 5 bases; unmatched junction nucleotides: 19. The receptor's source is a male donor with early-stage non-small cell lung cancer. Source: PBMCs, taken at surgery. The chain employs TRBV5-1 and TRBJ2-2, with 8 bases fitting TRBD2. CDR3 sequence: CASSLRSPLAGTGTGELFF. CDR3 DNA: TGCGCCAGCAGCCTTAGGTCCCCCTTAGCGGGAACAGGAACCGGGGAGCTGTTTTTT.